This T cell receptor beta chain stems from a study of cytomegalovirus exposure and HLA in healthy donors. Study-level findings and limits: Presence/absence analyses supposed approximately even sequencing depth among donors. Information on immune exposure was restricted to one variable (CMV serostatus).

With 60 Vbeta and 13 Jbeta primers, the PCR was carried out. The data were produced by immunoSEQ multiplex PCR, yet TCRdb's version contains in-frame clones alone and is incomplete. The sample gives 150,000 to 200,000 clones, around 80% of which show up once; less than 1.5% is in the top ten. CDR1 is SEHNR, CDR2 FQNEAQ, per germline (reference sequence). The J segment lost 2 bases and the V segment lost 3 bases, leaving 5 bases of the junction unmatched. The CDR3 is made up of 15 amino acids. Remarks on this clone: Its antigen remains unidentified.

The rearrangement joins TRBV7-9 to TRBJ2-5; 8 bases map to TRBD2. The receptor was derived from a girl between 5 and 17 years old in good health and CMV-seropositive. The sample consisted of PBMCs. The CDR3 loop reads CASSFATSGQETQYF. CDR3 sequence (DNA): TGTGCCAGCAGCTTCGCCACTAGCGGTCAAGAGACCCAGTACTTC.